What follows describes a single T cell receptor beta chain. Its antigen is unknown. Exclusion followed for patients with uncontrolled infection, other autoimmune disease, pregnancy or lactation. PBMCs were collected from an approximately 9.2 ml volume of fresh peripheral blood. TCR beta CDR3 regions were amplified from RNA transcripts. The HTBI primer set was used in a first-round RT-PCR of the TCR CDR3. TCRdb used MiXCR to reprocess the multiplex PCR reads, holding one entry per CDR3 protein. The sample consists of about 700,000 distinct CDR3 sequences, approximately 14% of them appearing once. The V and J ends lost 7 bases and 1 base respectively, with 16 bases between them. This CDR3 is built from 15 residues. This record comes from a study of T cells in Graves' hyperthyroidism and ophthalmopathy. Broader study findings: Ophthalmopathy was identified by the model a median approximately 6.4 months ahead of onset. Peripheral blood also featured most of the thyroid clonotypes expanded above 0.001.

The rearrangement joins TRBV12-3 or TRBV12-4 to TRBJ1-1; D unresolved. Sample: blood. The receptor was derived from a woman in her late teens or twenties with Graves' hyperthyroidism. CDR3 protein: CASTLEYPRNTEAFF. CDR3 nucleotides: TGTGCCAGCACCTTAGAGTACCCAAGGAACACTGAAGCTTTCTTT.